Listed here is a single T cell receptor beta chain. This sample is drawn from a study of blood T cell repertoires in COVID-19. The wider study: Acute and convalescent COVID-19 specimens originated in the United States, Italy and Spain. Sources were T cells, B-cell-depleted T cells, or PBMCs; the material itself was cDNA or gDNA.

The CDR3 contains 13 residues. CDR1 GTSNPN and CDR2 SVGIG come from the germline V gene (reference sequence). The junction had 5 bases not matched to a gene; V was cut back by 3 bases and J by 8 bases. Per the original methods: Quantification of nucleated cells was approximated via reference gene primer amplification. The data were produced by immunoSEQ multiplex PCR, yet TCRdb's version contains in-frame clones alone and is incomplete. The V and J calls and the clone size are those of that table, but D and trimming were determined from the DNA. The data contain 79,000 or so clones, approximately 85% of them singletons.

This clonotype originated in a man aged 55 to 70 with COVID-19, enrolled during active disease. The genes are TRBV30 and TRBJ1-2; 11 nucleotides line up with TRBD1. The specimen sequenced was peripheral blood. In DNA, the CDR3 is TGTGCCTGGAGGGACAGGGGGCTGCGGGGCTACACCTTC. It yields the protein CAWRDRGLRGYTF.